These 7 T cell receptor beta chains originate from one sample sequenced in a study of graft-versus-host responses after intestinal transplantation. TCRdb keeps only in-frame clones here, not all; method: immunoSEQ multiplex PCR. The sample lists 70,000 to 95,000 clones; approximately 92% were seen once. Their antigens remain unidentified. Source: unstimulated CD8+ T cells sorted from spleen or lymph node cells, taken before transplant. Receptors originate from a human donor who was the organ donor for an intestinal transplant.

CDR3: CASSPTSGKYEQYF. The CDR3 bases are TGTGCCAGCAGCCCTACTAGCGGAAAATACGAGCAGTACTTC. The chain has TRBV7-9 and TRBJ2-5; TRBD2 matches at 8 bases. Near its end, the DNA agrees better with TRBJ2-7, so the J call may be wrong. The CDR3 loop spans 14 amino acids. Germline V gene data show CDR1 as SEHNR and CDR2 as FQNEAQ (reference sequence).

The chain combines TRBV11-2 with TRBJ2-6; the D gene is possibly TRBD1 (6 bases). Per the germline V gene, CDR1 is SGHAT and CDR2 is FQNNGV. This CDR3 has 14 residues. V gave up 6 bases and J gave up 2 bases, with 8 bases separating them. CDR3: CASRAGAGANVLTF. The CDR3 DNA follows: TGTGCCAGCAGAGCAGGGGCTGGGGCCAACGTCCTGACTTTC.

The V gene is TRBV11-3, the J gene TRBJ2-7, with unresolved D. The V end lost 6 bases, the J end lost 7 bases, and 10 bases lay between the germline ends. Germline-derived CDR1 and CDR2 are SGHNT and YENEEA. The CDR3 is 11 amino acids. The CDR3 region has the DNA TGTGCCAGCAGGTCGGGTGGGGAGCAGTACTTC. This translates into CASRSGGEQYF.

The chain has TRBV4-1 and TRBJ2-1, with 7 nucleotides matching TRBD2. CDR1 MGHRA and CDR2 YSYEKL come from the germline V gene. CDR3 size: 14 residues. The V and J ends lost 6 bases and 8 bases, in that order; junction bases with no gene match: 10. The CDR3 loop reads CASRDSATSDEQFF. The CDR3 bases are TGCGCCAGCAGAGACTCTGCTACTAGCGATGAGCAGTTCTTC.

The chain employs TRBV30 and TRBJ1-1; TRBD1 matches at 8 bases. Germline CDR1 reads GTSNPN; CDR2 reads SVGIG (reference sequence). V shed 1 base, J shed 6 bases, and the junction held 4 bases outside the gene matches. The CDR3 runs to 13 residues. CDR3 nucleotide sequence: TGTGCCTGGAGTGAGGGGACAGGCGCTGAAGCTTTCTTT. This translates into CAWSEGTGAEAFF.

The chain joins TRBV10-3 to TRBJ2-5; a weak D match, TRBD2 (6 bases). This CDR3 is 17 amino acids long. The V and J ends lost 4 bases and 4 bases respectively, with 22 bases between them. Looked up from germline, CDR1 is ENHRY and CDR2 is SYGVKD. Written as DNA, the CDR3 is TGTGCCATCAGTGGTCCAGGCGGGACGTCAGTGGCAGAGACCCAGTACTTC. It translates to CAISGPGGTSVAETQYF.

The gene calls are TRBV13 and TRBJ2-5; 13 nucleotides match TRBD2. This CDR3 comprises 15 residues. The V and J ends lost 5 bases and 4 bases, in that order; junction bases with no gene match: 4. The germline CDR1 and CDR2 sequences are PRHDT and FYEKMQ (reference sequence). CDR3 DNA sequence: TGTGCCAGCAGCGCCGGACTAGCGGGAGCAGAGACCCAGTACTTC. Translation: CASSAGLAGAETQYF.